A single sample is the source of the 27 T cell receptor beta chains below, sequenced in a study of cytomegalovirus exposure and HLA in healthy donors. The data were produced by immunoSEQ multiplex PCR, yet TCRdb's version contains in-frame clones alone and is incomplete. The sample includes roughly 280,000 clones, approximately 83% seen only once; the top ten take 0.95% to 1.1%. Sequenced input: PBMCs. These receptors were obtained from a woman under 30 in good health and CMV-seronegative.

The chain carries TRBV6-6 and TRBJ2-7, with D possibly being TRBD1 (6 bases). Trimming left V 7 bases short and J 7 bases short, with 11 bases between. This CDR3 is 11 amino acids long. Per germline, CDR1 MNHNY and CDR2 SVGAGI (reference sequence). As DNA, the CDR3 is TGTGCCAGCAAATGGGGGCAGGAGCAGTACTTC. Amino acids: CASKWGQEQYF.

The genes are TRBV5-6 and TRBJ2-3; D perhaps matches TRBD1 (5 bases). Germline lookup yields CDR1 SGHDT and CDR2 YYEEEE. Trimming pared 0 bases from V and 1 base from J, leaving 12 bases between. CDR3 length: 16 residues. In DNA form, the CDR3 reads TGTGCCAGCAGCTTGGCCCAGGGATCTGGCACAGATACGCAGTATTTT. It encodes CASSLAQGSGTDTQYF. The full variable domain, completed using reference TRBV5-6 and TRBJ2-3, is DAGVTQSPTHLIKTRGQQVTLRCSPKSGHDTVSWYQQALGQGPQFIFQYYEEEERQRGNFPDRFSGHQFPNYSSELNVNALLLGDSALYLCASSLAQGSGTDTQYFGPGTRLTVL.

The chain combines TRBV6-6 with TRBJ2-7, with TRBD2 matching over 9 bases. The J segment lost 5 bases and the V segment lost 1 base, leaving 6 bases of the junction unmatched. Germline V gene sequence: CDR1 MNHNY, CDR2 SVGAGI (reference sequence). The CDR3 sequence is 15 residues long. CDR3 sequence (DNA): TGTGCCAGCAGTTACTACGGTAGCGGGAGCCACGAGCAGTACTTC. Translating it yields CASSYYGSGSHEQYF.

The CDR3 nucleotides are TGTGCCAGCAACGTAGGACTAGCGGGGGGGAGCTCCTACAATGAGCAGTTCTTC. This sequence encodes CASNVGLAGGSSYNEQFF. V usage is TRBV27 and J usage is TRBJ2-1, with 15 bases fitting TRBD2. The trim removed 7 bases at V and 0 bases at J, leaving 7 bases unmatched. From germline, CDR1 is MNHEY and CDR2 SMNVEV (reference sequence). The CDR3 length is 18 residues.

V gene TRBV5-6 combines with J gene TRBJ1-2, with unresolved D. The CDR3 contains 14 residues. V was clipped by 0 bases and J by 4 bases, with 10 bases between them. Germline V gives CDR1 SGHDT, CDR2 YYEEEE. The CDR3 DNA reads TGTGCCAGCAGCTTGGTTTCGGTCGTCTATGGCTACACCTTC. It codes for CASSLVSVVYGYTF.

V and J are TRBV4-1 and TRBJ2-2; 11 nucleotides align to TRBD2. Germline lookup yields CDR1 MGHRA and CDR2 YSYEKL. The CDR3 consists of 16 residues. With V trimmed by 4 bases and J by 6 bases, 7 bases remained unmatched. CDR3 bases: TGCGCCAGCAGCCGCCAACTAGCGGGAGTGTCCGGGGAGCTGTTTTTT. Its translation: CASSRQLAGVSGELFF.

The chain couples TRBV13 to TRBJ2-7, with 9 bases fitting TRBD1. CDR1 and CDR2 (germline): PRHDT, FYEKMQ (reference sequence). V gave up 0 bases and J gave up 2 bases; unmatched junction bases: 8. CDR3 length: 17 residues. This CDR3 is CASSLGPGTGLTYEQYF. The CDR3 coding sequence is TGTGCCAGCAGCTTAGGTCCTGGGACAGGGCTAACCTACGAGCAGTACTTC.

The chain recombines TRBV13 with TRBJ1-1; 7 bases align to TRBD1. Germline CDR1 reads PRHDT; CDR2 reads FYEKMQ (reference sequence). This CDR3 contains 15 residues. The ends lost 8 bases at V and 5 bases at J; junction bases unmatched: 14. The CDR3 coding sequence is TGTGCCAGCGATCGAAGCTGGGACAGTAATACTGAAGCTTTCTTT. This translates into CASDRSWDSNTEAFF.

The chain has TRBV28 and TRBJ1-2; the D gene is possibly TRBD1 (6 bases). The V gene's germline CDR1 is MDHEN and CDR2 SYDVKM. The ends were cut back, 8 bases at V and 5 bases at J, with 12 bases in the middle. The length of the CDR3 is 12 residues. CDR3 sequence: CASQLRGYGYTF. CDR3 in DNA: TGTGCCAGCCAATTGAGGGGGTATGGCTACACCTTC.

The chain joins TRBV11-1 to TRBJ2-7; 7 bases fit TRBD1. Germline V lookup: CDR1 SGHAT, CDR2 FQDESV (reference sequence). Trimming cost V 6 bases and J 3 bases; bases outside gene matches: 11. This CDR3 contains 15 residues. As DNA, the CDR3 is TGTGCCAGCAGTCAGAACAGGGGTCTCGGCTACGAGCAGTACTTC. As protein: CASSQNRGLGYEQYF.

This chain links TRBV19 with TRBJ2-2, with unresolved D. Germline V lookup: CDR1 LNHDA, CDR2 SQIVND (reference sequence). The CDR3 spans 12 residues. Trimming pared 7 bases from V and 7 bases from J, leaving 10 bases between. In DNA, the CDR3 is TGTGCCAGTACCTATGCGGTCGGGGAGCTGTTTTTT. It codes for CASTYAVGELFF.

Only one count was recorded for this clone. Here the CDR3 DNA reads TGTGCCAGCAGCTTTTACTCGGAGACCCAGTACTTC. It yields the protein CASSFYSETQYF. The rearrangement links TRBV7-2 to TRBJ2-5; no clear D gene. CDR3 length: 12 amino acids. Trimming left V 3 bases short and J 5 bases short, with 7 bases between. Germline V gene data show CDR1 as SGHTA and CDR2 as FQGNSA.

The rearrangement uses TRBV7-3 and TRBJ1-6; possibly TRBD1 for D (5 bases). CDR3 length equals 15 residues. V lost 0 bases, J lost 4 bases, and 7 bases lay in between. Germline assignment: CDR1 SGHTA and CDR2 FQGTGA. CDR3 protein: CASSLTGPYNSPLHF. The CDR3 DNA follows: TGTGCCAGCAGCTTAACGGGGCCGTATAATTCACCCCTCCACTTT.

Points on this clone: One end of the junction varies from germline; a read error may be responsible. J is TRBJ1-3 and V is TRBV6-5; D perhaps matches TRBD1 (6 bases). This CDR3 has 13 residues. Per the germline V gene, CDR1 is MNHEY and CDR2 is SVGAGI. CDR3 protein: CASRQGAGNTIYF. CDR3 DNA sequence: TGTGCCAGCAGACAGGGAGCTGGGAACACCATATATTTT.

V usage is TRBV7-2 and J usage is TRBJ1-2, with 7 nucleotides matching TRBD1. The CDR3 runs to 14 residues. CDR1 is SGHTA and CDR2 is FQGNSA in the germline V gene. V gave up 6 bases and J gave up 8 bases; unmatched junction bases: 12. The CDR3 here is CASSIDPGGGGYTF. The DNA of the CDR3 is TGTGCCAGCAGTATAGACCCAGGGGGTGGAGGCTACACCTTC.

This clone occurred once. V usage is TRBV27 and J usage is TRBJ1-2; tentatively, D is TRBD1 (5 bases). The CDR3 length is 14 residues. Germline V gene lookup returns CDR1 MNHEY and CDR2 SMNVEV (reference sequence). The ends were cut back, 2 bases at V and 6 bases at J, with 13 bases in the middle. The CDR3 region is CASSLLRGADGYTF. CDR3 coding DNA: TGTGCCAGCAGTTTACTTCGTGGGGCCGATGGCTACACCTTC.

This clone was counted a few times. CDR3 in amino acids: CASSTRDRRNYGYTF. CDR3 nucleotides: TGTGCCAGCAGCACTCGGGACAGACGGAACTATGGCTACACCTTC. The gene calls are TRBV9 and TRBJ1-2; 7 nucleotides agree with TRBD1. The CDR3 length is 15 residues. Germline V gene sequence: CDR1 SGDLS, CDR2 YYNGEE. The V segment lost 4 bases and the J segment 2 bases; nucleotides outside the gene matches: 8.

The CDR3 protein is CASSLVNRGKVTDTQYF. Here the CDR3 DNA reads TGCGCCAGCAGCTTGGTTAACAGGGGAAAAGTCACAGATACGCAGTATTTT. The chain couples TRBV5-1 to TRBJ2-3; 7 nucleotides match TRBD1. Germline assignment: CDR1 SGHRS and CDR2 YFSETQ. The V and J ends lost 0 bases and 2 bases, in that order; junction bases with no gene match: 9. The CDR3 is made up of 17 amino acids.

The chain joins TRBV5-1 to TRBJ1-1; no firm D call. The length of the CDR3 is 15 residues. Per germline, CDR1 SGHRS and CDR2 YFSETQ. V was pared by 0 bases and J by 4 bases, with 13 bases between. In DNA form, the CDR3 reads TGCGCCAGCAGCTTGGCCCCCACAGTTCCCACTGAAGCTTTCTTT. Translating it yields CASSLAPTVPTEAFF. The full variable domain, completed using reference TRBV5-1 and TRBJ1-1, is KAGVTQTPRYLIKTRGQQVTLSCSPISGHRSVSWYQQTPGQGLQFLFEYFSETQRNKGNFPGRFSGRQFSNSRSEMNVSTLELGDSALYLCASSLAPTVPTEAFFGQGTRLTVV.

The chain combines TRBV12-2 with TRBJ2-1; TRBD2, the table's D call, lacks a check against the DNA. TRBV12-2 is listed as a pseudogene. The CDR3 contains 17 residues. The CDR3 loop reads CASRNRTSAISYNEQFF. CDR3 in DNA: TGTGCAAGTCGCAATCGGACTAGCGCCATATCCTACAATGAGCAGTTCTTC.

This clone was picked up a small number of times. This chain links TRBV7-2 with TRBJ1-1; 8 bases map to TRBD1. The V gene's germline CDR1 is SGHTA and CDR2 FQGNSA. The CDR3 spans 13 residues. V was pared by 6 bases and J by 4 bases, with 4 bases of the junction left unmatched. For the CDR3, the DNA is TGTGCCAGCAGACTACAGGGGGGCACTGAAGCTTTCTTT. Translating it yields CASRLQGGTEAFF. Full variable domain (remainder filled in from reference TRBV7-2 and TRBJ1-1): GAGVSQSPSNKVTEKGKDVELRCDPISGHTALYWYRQSLGQGLEFLIYFQGNSAPDKSGLPSDRFSAERTGGSVSTLTIQRTQQEDSAVYLCASRLQGGTEAFFGQGTRLTVV.

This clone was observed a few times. In DNA form, the CDR3 reads TGTGCCAGCAGCACTCGGACAGCCAATCAGCCCCAGCATTTT. Translating gives CASSTRTANQPQHF. This chain connects TRBV6-5 to TRBJ1-5, with a tentative D call TRBD1 (6 bases). CDR1 MNHEY and CDR2 SVGAGI come from the germline V gene. The CDR3 spans 14 residues. Deletions cut 6 bases from V and 3 bases from J, with 12 bases between.

CDR3 protein: CASSSGGPRTQYF. The CDR3 DNA reads as TGTGCCAGCAGTTCGGGAGGTCCGAGGACCCAGTACTTC. The chain links TRBV6-6 to TRBJ2-5, with TRBD2 identical over 7 bases. V was clipped by 4 bases and J by 7 bases; unmatched bases: 6. The CDR3 runs 13 residues. The germline gives CDR1 MNHNY, CDR2 SVGAGI (reference sequence).

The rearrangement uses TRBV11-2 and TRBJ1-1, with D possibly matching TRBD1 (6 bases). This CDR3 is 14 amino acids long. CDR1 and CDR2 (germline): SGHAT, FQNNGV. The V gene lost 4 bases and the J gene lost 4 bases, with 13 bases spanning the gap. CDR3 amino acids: CASSSPTGLTEAFF. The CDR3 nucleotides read TGTGCCAGCAGCTCACCAACAGGGCTCACTGAAGCTTTCTTT.

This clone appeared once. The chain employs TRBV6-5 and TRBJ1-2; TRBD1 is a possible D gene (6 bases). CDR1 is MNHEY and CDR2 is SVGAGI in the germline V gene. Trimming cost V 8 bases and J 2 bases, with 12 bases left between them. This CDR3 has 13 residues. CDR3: CASANRANYGYTF. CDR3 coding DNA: TGTGCCAGCGCAAACAGGGCCAACTATGGCTACACCTTC.

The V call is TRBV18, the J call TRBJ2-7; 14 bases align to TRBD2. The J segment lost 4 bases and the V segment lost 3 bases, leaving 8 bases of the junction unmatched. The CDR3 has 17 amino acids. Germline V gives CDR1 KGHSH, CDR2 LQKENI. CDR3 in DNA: TGTGCCAGCTCACCCGGACTAGCGGGAGGCGCCGGGTACGAGCAGTACTTC. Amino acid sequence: CASSPGLAGGAGYEQYF. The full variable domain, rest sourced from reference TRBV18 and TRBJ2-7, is NAGVMQNPRHLVRRRGQEARLRCSPMKGHSHVYWYRQLPEEGLKFMVYLQKENIIDESGMPKERFSAEFPKEGPSILRIQQVVRGDSAAYFCASSPGLAGGAGYEQYFGPGTRLTVT.

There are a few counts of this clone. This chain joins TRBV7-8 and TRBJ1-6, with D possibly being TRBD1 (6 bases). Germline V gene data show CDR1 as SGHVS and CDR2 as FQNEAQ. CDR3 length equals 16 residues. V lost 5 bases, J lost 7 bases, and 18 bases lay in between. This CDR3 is CASSDRPGGANSPLHF. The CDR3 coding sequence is TGTGCCAGCAGCGATCGGCCTGGGGGGGCCAATTCACCCCTCCACTTT.